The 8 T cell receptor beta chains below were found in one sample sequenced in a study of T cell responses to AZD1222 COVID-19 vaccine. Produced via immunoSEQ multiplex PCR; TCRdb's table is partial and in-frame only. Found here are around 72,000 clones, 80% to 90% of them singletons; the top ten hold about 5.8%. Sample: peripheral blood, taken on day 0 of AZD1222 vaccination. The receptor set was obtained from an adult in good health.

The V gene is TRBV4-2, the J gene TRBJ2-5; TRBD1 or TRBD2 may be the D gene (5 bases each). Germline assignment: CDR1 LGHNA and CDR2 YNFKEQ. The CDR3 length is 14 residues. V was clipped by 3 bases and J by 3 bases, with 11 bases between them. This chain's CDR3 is CASSQGMGEETQYF. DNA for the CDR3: TGTGCCAGCAGCCAGGGAATGGGGGAAGAGACCCAGTACTTC.

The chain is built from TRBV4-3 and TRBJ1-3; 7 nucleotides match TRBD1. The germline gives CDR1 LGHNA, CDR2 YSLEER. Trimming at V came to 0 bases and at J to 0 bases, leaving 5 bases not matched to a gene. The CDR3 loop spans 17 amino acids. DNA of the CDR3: TGCGCCAGCAGCCAAGAATTGGGACAGAGCTCTGGAAACACCATATATTTT. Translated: CASSQELGQSSGNTIYF.

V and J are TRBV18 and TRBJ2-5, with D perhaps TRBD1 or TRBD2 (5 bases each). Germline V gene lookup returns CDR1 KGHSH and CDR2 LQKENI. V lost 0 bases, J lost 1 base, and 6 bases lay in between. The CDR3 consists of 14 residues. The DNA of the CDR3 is TGTGCCAGCTCACCACCAGGGACCCAAGAGACCCAGTACTTC. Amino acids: CASSPPGTQETQYF.

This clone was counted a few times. The CDR3 nucleotides are TGTGCCAGCAGGGTATCGACGGACGTCTACACCTTC. Amino acid sequence: CASRVSTDVYTF. The chain couples TRBV6-5 to TRBJ1-2, with D unresolved. The germline CDR1 and CDR2 sequences are MNHEY and SVGAGI. Trimming stripped 6 bases from V and 10 bases from J, with 15 bases between. The length of the CDR3 is 12 residues.

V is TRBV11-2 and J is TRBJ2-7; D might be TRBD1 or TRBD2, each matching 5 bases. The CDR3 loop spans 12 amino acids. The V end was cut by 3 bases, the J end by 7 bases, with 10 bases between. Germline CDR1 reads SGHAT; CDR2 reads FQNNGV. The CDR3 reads CASSLGPLEQYF. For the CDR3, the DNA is TGTGCCAGCAGCTTGGGACCTTTAGAGCAGTACTTC.

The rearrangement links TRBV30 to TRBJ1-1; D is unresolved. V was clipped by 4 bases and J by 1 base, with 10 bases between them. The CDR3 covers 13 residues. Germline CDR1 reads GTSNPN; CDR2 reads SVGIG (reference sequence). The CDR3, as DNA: TGTGCCTGGACGGGTCCGAAGAACACTGAAGCTTTCTTT. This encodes CAWTGPKNTEAFF.

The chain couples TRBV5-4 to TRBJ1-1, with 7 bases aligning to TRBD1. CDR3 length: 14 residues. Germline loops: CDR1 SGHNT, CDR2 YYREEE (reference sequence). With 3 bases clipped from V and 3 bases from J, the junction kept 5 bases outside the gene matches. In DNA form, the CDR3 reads TGTGCCAGCAGCTCGCAGGGGGGTTACACTGAAGCTTTCTTT. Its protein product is CASSSQGGYTEAFF.

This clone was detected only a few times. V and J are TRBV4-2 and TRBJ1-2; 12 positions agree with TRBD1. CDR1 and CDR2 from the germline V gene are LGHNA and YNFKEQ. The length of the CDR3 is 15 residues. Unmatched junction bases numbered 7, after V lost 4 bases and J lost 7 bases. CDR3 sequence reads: CASSPGDRGQAGYTF. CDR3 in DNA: TGTGCCAGCAGCCCTGGGGACAGGGGGCAAGCTGGCTACACCTTC.